This T cell receptor beta chain was sequenced during a study of PD-L1 blockade in urothelial cancer. In the study overall: Analysis of the blood was performed 3 weeks (second dose) and 6 weeks after treatment start.

The sample's time point: pretreatment peripheral blood. Generated by immunoSEQ multiplex PCR, the TCRdb table keeps only in-frame clones and is missing some. The top ten clones hold more than 12% of a sample with tens of thousands of clones, approximately 83% of them seen once. The CDR3 has 18 amino acids. In germline, CDR1 is KGHSH, CDR2 LQKENI. The ends lost 6 bases at V and 2 bases at J; junction bases unmatched: 11. The sample here was PBMCs, taken around atezolizumab (anti-PD-L1) treatment. This TCR came from a man in his fifties or sixties with urothelial cancer. This chain joins TRBV18 and TRBJ2-3; 13 bases are a match to TRBD2. Here the CDR3 reads CASSLGTSGTRITDTQYF. CDR3 nucleotides: TGTGCCAGCTCCCTCGGGACTAGCGGGACGAGGATCACAGATACGCAGTATTTT.